This TCR beta chain was sequenced for a study of cytomegalovirus exposure and HLA in healthy donors. Trimming took 3 bases from V and 5 from J; bases not matched to a gene: 3. The CDR3 spans 13 residues. The germline CDR1 and CDR2 sequences are MNHEY and SMNVEV (reference sequence). The table came from immunoSEQ multiplex PCR; TCRdb's copy has only in-frame clones and leaves some out. Of 150,000 to 200,000 clones listed, around 88% are singletons. This clonotype originated in a woman under 30 in good health and CMV-seronegative. The specimen sequenced was PBMCs. V usage is TRBV27 and J usage is TRBJ2-5, with 7 bases lining up with TRBD1. The CDR3 region is CASSFTGVETQYF. The CDR3 DNA sequence: TGTGCCAGCAGTTTCACAGGGGTCGAGACCCAGTACTTC.